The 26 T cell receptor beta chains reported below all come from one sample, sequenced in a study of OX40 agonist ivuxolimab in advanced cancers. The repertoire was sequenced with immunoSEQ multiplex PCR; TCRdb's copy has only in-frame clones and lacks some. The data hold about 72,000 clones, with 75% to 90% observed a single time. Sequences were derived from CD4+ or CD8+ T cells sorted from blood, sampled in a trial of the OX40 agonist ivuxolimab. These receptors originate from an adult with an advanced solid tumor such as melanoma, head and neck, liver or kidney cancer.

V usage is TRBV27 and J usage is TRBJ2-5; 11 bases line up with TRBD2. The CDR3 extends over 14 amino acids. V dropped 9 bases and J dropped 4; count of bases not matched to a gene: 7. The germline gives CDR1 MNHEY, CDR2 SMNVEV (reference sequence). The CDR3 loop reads CARTSGKVGETQYF. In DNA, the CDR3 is TGTGCCAGGACTAGCGGGAAGGTGGGAGAGACCCAGTACTTC.

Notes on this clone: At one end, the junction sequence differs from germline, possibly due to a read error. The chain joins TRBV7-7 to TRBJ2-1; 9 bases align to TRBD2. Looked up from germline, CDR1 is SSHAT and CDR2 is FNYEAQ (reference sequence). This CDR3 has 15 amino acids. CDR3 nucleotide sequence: TGTGCTAGCAGCCAGACTAGCGGCTCCTACAATGAGCAGTTCTTC. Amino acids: CASSQTSGSYNEQFF.

This CDR3 reads CASSPAGETQYF. In DNA form, the CDR3 reads TGTGCCAGCAGCCCAGCGGGGGAGACCCAGTACTTC. This chain joins TRBV7-2 and TRBJ2-5, with 7 bases fitting TRBD2. V lost 5 bases and J lost 5; bases outside the gene matches: 2. The CDR3 contains 12 residues. Germline CDR1 reads SGHTA; CDR2 reads FQGNSA.

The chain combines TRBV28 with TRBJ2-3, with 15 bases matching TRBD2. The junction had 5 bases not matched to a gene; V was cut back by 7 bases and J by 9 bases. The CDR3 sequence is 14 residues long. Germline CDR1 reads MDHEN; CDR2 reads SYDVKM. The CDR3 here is CASIGLAGGGTQYF. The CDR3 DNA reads TGTGCCAGCATTGGACTAGCGGGAGGGGGGACGCAGTATTTT.

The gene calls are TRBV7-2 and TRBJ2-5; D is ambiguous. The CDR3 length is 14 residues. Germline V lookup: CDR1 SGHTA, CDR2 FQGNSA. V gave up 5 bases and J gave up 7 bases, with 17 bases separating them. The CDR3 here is CASSTTQIEGTQYF. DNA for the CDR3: TGTGCCAGCAGCACGACCCAGATCGAAGGGACCCAGTACTTC.

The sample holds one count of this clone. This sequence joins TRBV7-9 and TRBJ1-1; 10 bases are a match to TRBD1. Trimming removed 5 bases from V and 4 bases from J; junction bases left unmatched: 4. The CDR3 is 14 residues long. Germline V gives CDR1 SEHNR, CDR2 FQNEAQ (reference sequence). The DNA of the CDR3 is TGTGCCAGCAGCAGGGGACAGGGGATCACTGAAGCTTTCTTT. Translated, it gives CASSRGQGITEAFF.

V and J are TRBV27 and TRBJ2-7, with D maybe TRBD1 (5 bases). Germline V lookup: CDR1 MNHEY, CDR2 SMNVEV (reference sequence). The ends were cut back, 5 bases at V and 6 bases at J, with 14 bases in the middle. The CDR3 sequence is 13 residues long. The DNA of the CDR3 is TGTGCCAGCAGTCTTCGACAGTCTACCGAGCAGTACTTC. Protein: CASSLRQSTEQYF.

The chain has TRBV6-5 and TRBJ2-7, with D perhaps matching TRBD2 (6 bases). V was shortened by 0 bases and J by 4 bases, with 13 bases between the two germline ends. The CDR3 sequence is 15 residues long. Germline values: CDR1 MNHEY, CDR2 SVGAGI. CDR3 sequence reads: CASSYSPEGQYEQYF. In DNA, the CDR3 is TGTGCCAGCAGTTACTCCCCGGAGGGCCAGTACGAGCAGTACTTC.

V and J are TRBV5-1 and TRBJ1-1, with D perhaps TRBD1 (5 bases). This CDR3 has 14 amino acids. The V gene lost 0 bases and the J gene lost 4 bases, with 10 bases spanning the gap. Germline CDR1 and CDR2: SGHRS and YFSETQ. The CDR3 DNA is TGCGCCAGCAGCTTGGGACAGCGGGGCACTGAAGCTTTCTTT. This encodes CASSLGQRGTEAFF.

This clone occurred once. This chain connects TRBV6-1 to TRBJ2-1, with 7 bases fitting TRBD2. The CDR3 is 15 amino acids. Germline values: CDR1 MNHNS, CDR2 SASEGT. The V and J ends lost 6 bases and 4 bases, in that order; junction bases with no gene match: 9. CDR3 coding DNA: TGTGCCAGCAGCCTAGGCGGGAGAAGGTACAATGAGCAGTTCTTC. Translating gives CASSLGGRRYNEQFF.

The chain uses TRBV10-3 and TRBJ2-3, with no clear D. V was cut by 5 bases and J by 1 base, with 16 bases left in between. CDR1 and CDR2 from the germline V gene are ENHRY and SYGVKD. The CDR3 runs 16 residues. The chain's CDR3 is CAISPSPRTGTDTQYF. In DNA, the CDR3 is TGTGCCATCAGTCCCTCCCCCCGCACAGGCACAGATACGCAGTATTTT.

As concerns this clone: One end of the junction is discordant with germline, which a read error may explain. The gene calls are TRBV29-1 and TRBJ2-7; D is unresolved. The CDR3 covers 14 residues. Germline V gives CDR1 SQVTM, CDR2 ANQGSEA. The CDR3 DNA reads TGCAGCGGGATGGACGGTTGGAGCTCCTACGGGCAGTACTTC. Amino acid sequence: CSGMDGWSSYGQYF.

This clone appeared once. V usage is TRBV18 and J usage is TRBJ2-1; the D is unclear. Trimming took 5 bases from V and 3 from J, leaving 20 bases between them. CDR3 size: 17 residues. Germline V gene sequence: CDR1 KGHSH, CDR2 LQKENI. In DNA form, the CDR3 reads TGTGCCAGCTCATTGTCCCGCAATCAGGAGCACTACAATGAGCAGTTCTTC. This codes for CASSLSRNQEHYNEQFF.

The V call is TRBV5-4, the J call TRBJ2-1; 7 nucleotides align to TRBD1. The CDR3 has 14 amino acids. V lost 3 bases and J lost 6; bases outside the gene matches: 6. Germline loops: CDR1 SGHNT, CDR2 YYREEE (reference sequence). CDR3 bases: TGTGCCAGCAGCTCCGGGACAGACTTCAATGAGCAGTTCTTC. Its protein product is CASSSGTDFNEQFF.

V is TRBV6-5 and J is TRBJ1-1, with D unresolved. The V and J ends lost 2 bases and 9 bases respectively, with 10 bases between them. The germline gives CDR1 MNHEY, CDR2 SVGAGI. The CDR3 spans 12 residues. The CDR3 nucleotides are TGTGCCAGCAGTTACGACCTAAGGCAAGCTTTCTTT. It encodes CASSYDLRQAFF.

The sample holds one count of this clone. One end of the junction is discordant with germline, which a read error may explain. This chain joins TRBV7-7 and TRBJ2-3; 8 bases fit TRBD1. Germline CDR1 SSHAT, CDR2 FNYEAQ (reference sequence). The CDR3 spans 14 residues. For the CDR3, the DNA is TGTGCTAGCAGCTCCCTTCAGGGGGCCGATACGCAGTATTTT. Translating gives CASSSLQGADTQYF.

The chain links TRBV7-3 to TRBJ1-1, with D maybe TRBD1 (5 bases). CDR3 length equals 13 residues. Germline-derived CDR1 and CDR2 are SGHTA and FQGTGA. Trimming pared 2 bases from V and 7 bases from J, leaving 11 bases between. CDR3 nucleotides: TGTGCCAGCAGCTTACGGGGGAAGGGTGAAGCTTTCTTT. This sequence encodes CASSLRGKGEAFF.

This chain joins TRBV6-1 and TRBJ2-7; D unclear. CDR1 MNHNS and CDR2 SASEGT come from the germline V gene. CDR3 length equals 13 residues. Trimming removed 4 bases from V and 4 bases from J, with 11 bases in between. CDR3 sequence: CASSGFWGYEQYF. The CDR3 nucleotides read TGTGCCAGCAGTGGATTCTGGGGTTACGAGCAGTACTTC.

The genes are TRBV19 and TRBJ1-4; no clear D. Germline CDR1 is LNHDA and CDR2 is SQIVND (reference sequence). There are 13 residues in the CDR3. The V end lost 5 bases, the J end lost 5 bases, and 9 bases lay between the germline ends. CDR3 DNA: TGTGCCAGTAGTTCCCAGCGGAATGAAAAACTGTTTTTT. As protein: CASSSQRNEKLFF.

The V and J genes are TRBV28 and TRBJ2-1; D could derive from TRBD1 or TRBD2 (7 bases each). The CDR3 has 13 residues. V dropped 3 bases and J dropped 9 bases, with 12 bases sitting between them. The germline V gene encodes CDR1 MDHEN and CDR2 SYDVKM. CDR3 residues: CASSFVRGGEQFF. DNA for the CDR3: TGTGCCAGCAGTTTTGTCAGGGGGGGTGAGCAGTTCTTC.

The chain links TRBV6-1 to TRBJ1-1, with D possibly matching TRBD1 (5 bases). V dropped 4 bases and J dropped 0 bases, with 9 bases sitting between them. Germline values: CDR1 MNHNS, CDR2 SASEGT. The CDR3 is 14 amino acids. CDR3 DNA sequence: TGTGCCAGCAGTGGGGGCAGCATGAACACTGAAGCTTTCTTT. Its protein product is CASSGGSMNTEAFF.

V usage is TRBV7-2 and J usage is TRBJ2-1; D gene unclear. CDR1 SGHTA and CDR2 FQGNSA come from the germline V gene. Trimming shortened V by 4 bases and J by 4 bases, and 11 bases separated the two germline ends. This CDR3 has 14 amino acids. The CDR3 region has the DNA TGTGCCAGCAGCTCGCCGGCAGCTTACAATGAGCAGTTCTTC. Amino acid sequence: CASSSPAAYNEQFF.

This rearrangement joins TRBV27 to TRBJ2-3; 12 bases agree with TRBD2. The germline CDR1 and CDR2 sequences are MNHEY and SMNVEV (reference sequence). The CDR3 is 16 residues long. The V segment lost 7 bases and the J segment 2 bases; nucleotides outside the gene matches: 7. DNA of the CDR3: TGTGCCAGCACCCCGACTAGCGGGGGATTCACAGATACGCAGTATTTT. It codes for CASTPTSGGFTDTQYF.

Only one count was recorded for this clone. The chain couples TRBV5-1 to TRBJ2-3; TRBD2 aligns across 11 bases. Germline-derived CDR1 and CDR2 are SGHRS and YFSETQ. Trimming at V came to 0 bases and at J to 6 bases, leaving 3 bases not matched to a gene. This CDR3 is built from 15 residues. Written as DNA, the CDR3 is TGCGCCAGCAGCTTGGGTAGCGGGGGGGCCGATACGCAGTATTTT. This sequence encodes CASSLGSGGADTQYF. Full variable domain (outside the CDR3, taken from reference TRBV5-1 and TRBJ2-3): KAGVTQTPRYLIKTRGQQVTLSCSPISGHRSVSWYQQTPGQGLQFLFEYFSETQRNKGNFPGRFSGRQFSNSRSEMNVSTLELGDSALYLCASSLGSGGADTQYFGPGTRLTVL.

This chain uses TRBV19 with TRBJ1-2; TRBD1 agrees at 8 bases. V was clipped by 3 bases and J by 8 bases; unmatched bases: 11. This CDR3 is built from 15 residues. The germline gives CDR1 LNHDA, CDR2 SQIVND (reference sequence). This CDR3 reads CASSMAAGTGGGYTF. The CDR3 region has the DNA TGTGCCAGTAGTATGGCCGCCGGGACAGGTGGAGGCTACACCTTC.

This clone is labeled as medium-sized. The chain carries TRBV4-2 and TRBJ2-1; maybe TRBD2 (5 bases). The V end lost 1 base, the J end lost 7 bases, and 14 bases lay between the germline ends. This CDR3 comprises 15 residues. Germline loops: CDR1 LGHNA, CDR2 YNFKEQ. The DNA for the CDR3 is TGTGCCAGCAGCCAAGGGATGGTTCCGGGGAATGAGCAGTTCTTC. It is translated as CASSQGMVPGNEQFF.